These 24 T cell receptor beta chains were all obtained from the same sample, sequenced in a study of shared clonotypes between healthy human individuals. Clones were read by immunoSEQ multiplex PCR, and TCRdb kept only the in-frame ones, dropping some. The sample holds about 820,000 clones, over 90% seen once. Terminally differentiated effector memory CD45RA+ cells were excluded from the naive CD8 cells, which were CD45RO-negative and positively selected for CCR7. Material: naive CD8+ T cells sorted from blood. Every receptor here comes from a man in his thirties or forties in good health.

The chain combines TRBV6-5 with TRBJ2-7; the D gene could be TRBD1 or TRBD2 (6 bases each). Looked up from germline, CDR1 is MNHEY and CDR2 is SVGAGI. The CDR3 loop spans 13 amino acids. V was pared by 7 bases and J by 1 base, with 11 bases between. This CDR3 reads CASTGAESYEQYF. The CDR3 coding sequence is TGTGCCAGCACGGGGGCTGAGTCCTACGAGCAGTACTTC.

The V gene is TRBV5-8, the J gene TRBJ1-5, with TRBD1 identical over 7 bases. V gave up 3 bases and J gave up 5 bases; unmatched junction bases: 5. This CDR3 is built from 14 residues. Germline V gene sequence: CDR1 SGHTS, CDR2 YDEGEE. Here the CDR3 reads CASSSGQWHQPQHF. The DNA for the CDR3 is TGTGCCAGCAGCTCGGGACAGTGGCATCAGCCCCAGCATTTT.

This chain connects TRBV7-9 to TRBJ2-3; 15 bases are a match to TRBD2. The V and J ends lost 6 bases and 5 bases, in that order; junction bases with no gene match: 6. This CDR3 spans 16 amino acids. Germline V CDR1 and CDR2: SEHNR, FQNEAQ (reference sequence). For the CDR3, the DNA is TGTGCCAGCAGACCCTGGGGACTAGCGGGAGGAGATACGCAGTATTTT. This gives the protein CASRPWGLAGGDTQYF.

This clone appeared a single time. This chain connects TRBV6-5 to TRBJ2-3; D may correspond to TRBD1 or TRBD2 (5 bases each). With 7 bases removed from V and 6 bases from J, the gap between germline ends came to 14 bases. This CDR3 has 13 residues. Germline loops: CDR1 MNHEY, CDR2 SVGAGI. CDR3 DNA sequence: TGTGCCAGCACTGGGGGTCCAGTGGATACGCAGTATTTT. This codes for CASTGGPVDTQYF.

The genes are TRBV4-3 and TRBJ2-2; 9 bases agree with TRBD1. V was pared by 4 bases and J by 2 bases, with 2 bases of the junction left unmatched. This CDR3 contains 15 residues. Germline assignment: CDR1 LGHNA and CDR2 YSLEER. The CDR3 coding sequence is TGCGCCAGCAGCCCGGGACAGGGAAACACCGGGGAGCTGTTTTTT. It is translated as CASSPGQGNTGELFF.

A remark on this clone: Other DNA sequences in the same sample also yield this CDR3. V gene TRBV7-2 combines with J gene TRBJ2-1; D gene uncertain. With 1 base removed from V and 0 bases from J, the gap between germline ends came to 10 bases. The CDR3 consists of 16 residues. Germline CDR1 reads SGHTA; CDR2 reads FQGNSA. The CDR3 here is CASSLEGFSSYNEQFF. DNA of the CDR3: TGTGCCAGCAGCTTAGAGGGCTTTAGCTCCTACAATGAGCAGTTCTTC.

This clone was detected only once. V gene TRBV6-5 combines with J gene TRBJ2-7; D remains unclear. CDR3 size: 12 residues. Germline V gene data show CDR1 as MNHEY and CDR2 as SVGAGI. Trimming took off 7 bases at V and 7 bases at J, with 14 bases between the two ends. CDR3 bases: TGTGCCAGCAACCGTAGCAGCCTGGAGCAGTACTTC. It yields the protein CASNRSSLEQYF.

The V gene is TRBV5-1, the J gene TRBJ2-7, with a tentative D call TRBD1 (5 bases). Germline CDR1 and CDR2: SGHRS and YFSETQ. V lost 0 bases and J 4 bases, leaving 17 bases between the germline ends. The CDR3 runs 16 residues. The CDR3 nucleotides are TGCGCCAGCAGCTTGGGGCAGGGTGCCGCTCTGTACGAGCAGTACTTC. It is translated as CASSLGQGAALYEQYF.

The chain uses TRBV5-1 and TRBJ2-3, with TRBD1 as a possible D gene (6 bases). CDR3 size: 18 residues. V gave up 5 bases and J gave up 0 bases, with 22 bases separating them. Germline CDR1 is SGHRS and CDR2 is YFSETQ. The CDR3 loop reads CASRSFGQLMSSTDTQYF. CDR3 DNA sequence: TGCGCCAGCAGGTCTTTTGGACAGCTAATGTCTAGCACAGATACGCAGTATTTT.

In its sample, this clone was seen once. The gene calls are TRBV7-9 and TRBJ1-2; TRBD1 is a possible D gene (5 bases). This CDR3 comprises 12 residues. V lost 5 bases and J 8 bases, leaving 12 bases between the germline ends. Germline V lookup: CDR1 SEHNR, CDR2 FQNEAQ (reference sequence). The chain's CDR3 is CASSPPGRGYTF. CDR3 in DNA: TGTGCCAGCAGCCCCCCGGGGCGCGGCTACACCTTC.

The V gene is TRBV10-3, the J gene TRBJ1-1, with D hard to call. Trimming took off 2 bases at V and 1 base at J, with 11 bases between the two ends. The CDR3 is 15 amino acids. The germline CDR1 and CDR2 sequences are ENHRY and SYGVKD. The DNA of the CDR3 is TGTGCCATCAGTGAGCGGGGTGAGCCGAACACTGAAGCTTTCTTT. Its translation is CAISERGEPNTEAFF.

The chain links TRBV14 to TRBJ2-7, with D tentatively TRBD1 or TRBD2 (5 bases each). Germline CDR1 is SGHDN and CDR2 is FVKESK. V was shortened by 0 bases and J by 0 bases, with 9 bases between the two germline ends. The CDR3 has 15 amino acids. CDR3 bases: TGTGCCAGCAGCCAAGACGGGGCCTACTCCTACGAGCAGTACTTC. Translating gives CASSQDGAYSYEQYF.

This clone turned up a few times. The chain recombines TRBV9 with TRBJ1-1, with a tentative D call TRBD1 (6 bases). Germline loops: CDR1 SGDLS, CDR2 YYNGEE. The length of the CDR3 is 13 residues. V gave up 5 bases and J gave up 2 bases, with 10 bases separating them. The DNA for the CDR3 is TGTGCCAGCAGAGGGGGAATTAACACTGAAGCTTTCTTT. Protein sequence: CASRGGINTEAFF. The full variable domain, rest sourced from reference TRBV9 and TRBJ1-1, is DSGVTQTPKHLITATGQRVTLRCSPRSGDLSVYWYQQSLDQGLQFLIQYYNGEERAKGNILERFSAQQFPDLHSELNLSSLELGDSALYFCASRGGINTEAFFGQGTRLTVV.

V is TRBV6-1 and J is TRBJ1-2, with D perhaps matching TRBD1 (5 bases). The CDR3 is made up of 16 amino acids. Per germline, CDR1 MNHNS and CDR2 SASEGT. V lost 3 bases to trimming and J lost 5 bases, with 19 bases between them. The CDR3 region has the DNA TGTGCCAGCAGTGATGCTCTCGCCGGGACGGATTATGGCTACACCTTC. Residues: CASSDALAGTDYGYTF.

The V call is TRBV7-9, the J call TRBJ2-5; D may correspond to TRBD1 or TRBD2 (5 bases each). Germline V CDR1 and CDR2: SEHNR, FQNEAQ (reference sequence). CDR3 length: 16 residues. Trimming left V 5 bases short and J 5 bases short, with 21 bases between. In DNA, the CDR3 is TGTGCCAGCAGCCCCCCCACACAAGGGACGTGGGAGACCCAGTACTTC. Its protein is CASSPPTQGTWETQYF. The variable domain in full, with the rest retrieved from reference TRBV7-9 and TRBJ2-5, is DTGVSQNPRHKITKRGQNVTFRCDPISEHNRLYWYRQTLGQGPEFLTYFQNEAQLEKSRLLSDRFSAERPKGSFSTLEIQRTEQGDSAMYLCASSPPTQGTWETQYFGPGTRLLVL.

The chain joins TRBV5-1 to TRBJ2-5, with D hard to call. V lost 4 bases and J lost 2, with 9 bases in between. Germline-derived CDR1 and CDR2 are SGHRS and YFSETQ. The CDR3 extends over 13 amino acids. The CDR3 bases are TGCGCCAGCAGCCCCTTTAATCAAGAGACCCAGTACTTC. Translation: CASSPFNQETQYF.

This clone was counted once. The genes are TRBV5-1 and TRBJ2-7, with TRBD2 matching 13 bases. The V segment lost 3 bases and the J segment 3 bases; nucleotides outside the gene matches: 3. Per the germline V gene, CDR1 is SGHRS and CDR2 is YFSETQ. The CDR3 runs 15 residues. DNA for the CDR3: TGCGCCAGCAGCTCTGGACTAGCGGGAGACTACGAGCAGTACTTC. It codes for CASSSGLAGDYEQYF.

Of note for this clone: Other DNA sequences in the same sample also yield this CDR3. This sequence joins TRBV7-9 and TRBJ1-5; TRBD1 matches 9 bases. The germline V gene encodes CDR1 SEHNR and CDR2 FQNEAQ (reference sequence). CDR3 length: 15 residues. After removal of 4 bases from V and 2 bases from J, the junction contained 3 bases not matched to a gene. This chain's CDR3 is CASSSGQGGNQPQHF. CDR3 sequence (DNA): TGTGCCAGCAGCTCGGGACAGGGAGGCAATCAGCCCCAGCATTTT.

The gene calls are TRBV28 and TRBJ2-7; no clear D gene. The CDR3 extends over 15 amino acids. CDR1 is MDHEN and CDR2 is SYDVKM in the germline V gene. V lost 3 bases and J lost 2, with 14 bases in between. CDR3 in DNA: TGTGCCAGCAGTTTTTCAGTGGGCAGCGCCTACGAGCAGTACTTC. Encoded protein: CASSFSVGSAYEQYF.

This clone has just a few counts. The chain employs TRBV4-1 and TRBJ2-1, with D hard to call. This CDR3 is built from 11 residues. CDR1 and CDR2 (germline): MGHRA, YSYEKL. V was cut by 6 bases and J by 9 bases, with 9 bases left in between. The chain's CDR3 is CASRNAGEQFF. The CDR3 DNA sequence: TGCGCCAGCAGAAACGCAGGTGAGCAGTTCTTC.

The chain carries TRBV19 and TRBJ2-5; D possibly uses TRBD1 or TRBD2 (6 bases each). Germline V gives CDR1 LNHDA, CDR2 SQIVND (reference sequence). The ends were cut back, 1 base at V and 1 base at J, with 10 bases in the middle. There are 15 residues in the CDR3. CDR3 amino acids: CASSIAGAFQETQYF. Here the CDR3 DNA reads TGTGCCAGTAGTATAGCGGGGGCTTTCCAAGAGACCCAGTACTTC.

The chain employs TRBV19 and TRBJ1-5, with unresolved D. Trimming stripped 2 bases from V and 5 bases from J, with 10 bases between. CDR1 is LNHDA and CDR2 is SQIVND in the germline V gene (reference sequence). The CDR3 totals 14 residues. The CDR3 sequence is CASSIRGNHQPQHF. CDR3 sequence (DNA): TGTGCCAGTAGTATAAGAGGGAACCATCAGCCCCAGCATTTT.

The CDR3: CASSFYSPNTGELFF. CDR3 nucleotides: TGTGCCAGCAGCTTTTATTCCCCGAACACCGGGGAGCTGTTTTTT. The chain couples TRBV7-2 to TRBJ2-2; D is unresolved. Per the germline V gene, CDR1 is SGHTA and CDR2 is FQGNSA. The germline V and J ends were trimmed by 3 bases and 0 bases, with 8 bases remaining between them. The CDR3 spans 15 residues.

The rearrangement links TRBV11-2 to TRBJ2-1, with 12 nucleotides matching TRBD1. The CDR3 has 16 amino acids. Unmatched junction bases numbered 5, after V lost 0 bases and J lost 8 bases. CDR1 is SGHAT and CDR2 is FQNNGV in the germline V gene. The CDR3, as DNA: TGTGCCAGCAGCTTAGATTGGGGGACAGGGGGCGATGAGCAGTTCTTC. Translation: CASSLDWGTGGDEQFF.